Presented here are 23 T cell receptor beta chains from one specimen sequenced in a study of blood T cells in healthy people across ages. Using a J-beta primer mix together with a sample-barcoded 5' primer, a second PCR was run for about 6 to 12 cycles. From the 5' RACE reads, TCRdb called clonotypes with MiXCR, one entry per CDR3 protein. The data show about 720,000 distinct CDR3 sequences, roughly 25% seen once. These data were also filed under a second study, of T cells of mothers and their children.

The specimen was blood. The receptor set was obtained from a boy between 10 and 17 years old in good health.

This clonotype has more than one count but fewer than ten. J is TRBJ1-5 and V is TRBV7-2, with D unresolved. The germline V and J ends were trimmed by 0 bases and 2 bases, with 8 bases remaining between them. Germline V gene data show CDR1 as SGHTA and CDR2 as FQGNSA. This CDR3 spans 15 amino acids. CDR3 in DNA: TGTGCCAGCAGCTTAGCGGGAGTAGGCAATCAGCCCCAGCATTTT. It translates to CASSLAGVGNQPQHF. Full variable domain (outside the CDR3, taken from reference TRBV7-2 and TRBJ1-5): GAGVSQSPSNKVTEKGKDVELRCDPISGHTALYWYRQSLGQGLEFLIYFQGNSAPDKSGLPSDRFSAERTGGSVSTLTIQRTQQEDSAVYLCASSLAGVGNQPQHFGDGTRLSIL.

The chain combines TRBV30 with TRBJ1-2, with D perhaps TRBD1 (5 bases). V shed 5 bases and J shed 3 bases, with 16 bases lying between them. Per germline, CDR1 GTSNPN and CDR2 SVGIG (reference sequence). The CDR3 extends over 14 amino acids. The CDR3 reads CAWQGGTDYYGYTF. Here the CDR3 DNA reads TGTGCCTGGCAAGGAGGGACGGATTACTATGGCTACACCTTC.

This clonotype came up a few times. V usage is TRBV6-6 and J usage is TRBJ2-7; D is perhaps TRBD1 or TRBD2 (5 bases each). The CDR3 runs 14 residues. V was clipped by 0 bases and J by 7 bases, with 13 bases between them. Germline assignment: CDR1 MNHNY and CDR2 SVGAGI (reference sequence). CDR3 loop: CASSYSQGSGEQYF. The CDR3 nucleotides are TGTGCCAGCAGTTACTCTCAGGGTTCGGGGGAGCAGTACTTC.

The chain employs TRBV3-1 and TRBJ2-2, with 10 bases that match TRBD1. The CDR3 is 17 residues long. With V trimmed by 5 bases and J by 5 bases, 11 bases remained unmatched. Germline V CDR1 and CDR2: LGHDT, YNNKEL (reference sequence). CDR3 sequence (DNA): TGTGCCAGCAGCTCCCGGGACAGGGGAAAAGGGACCGGGGAGCTGTTTTTT. Translating gives CASSSRDRGKGTGELFF.

This rearrangement joins TRBV5-1 to TRBJ1-6, with no clear D. CDR3 length: 14 residues. Trimming removed 0 bases at V and 9 bases at J, with 10 bases between. Germline lookup yields CDR1 SGHRS and CDR2 YFSETQ. This CDR3 is CASSLARDGSPLHF. The CDR3 region has the DNA TGCGCCAGCAGCTTGGCTAGGGATGGTTCACCCCTCCACTTT.

The sample holds a few counts of this clonotype. CDR3 bases: TGTGCCAGCAGTTTAATTAGTGGGGGGACCGAGCAGTACTTC. Translating gives CASSLISGGTEQYF. The rearrangement uses TRBV12-3 or TRBV12-4 and TRBJ2-5, with D perhaps matching TRBD2 (6 bases). The J call is doubtful: the DNA matches TRBJ2-7 better. This CDR3 comprises 14 residues.

The chain joins TRBV4-2 to TRBJ1-1, with TRBD1 as a possible D gene (5 bases). Trimming removed 0 bases at V and 8 bases at J, with 13 bases between. In germline, CDR1 is LGHNA, CDR2 YNFKEQ. The CDR3 loop spans 14 amino acids. The CDR3 nucleotides are TGTGCCAGCAGCCAAGAGGGACGCATGCCAGAAGCTTTCTTT. Residues: CASSQEGRMPEAFF.

This clonotype was detected a few times. The J gene is TRBJ2-5, the V gene TRBV20-1; weak D call: TRBD1 (5 bases). The germline V gene encodes CDR1 DFQATT and CDR2 SNEGSKA (reference sequence). This CDR3 has 14 amino acids. V shed 3 bases and J shed 1 base, with 12 bases lying between them. CDR3: CSASSTRVQETQYF. CDR3 nucleotides: TGCAGTGCTAGCTCGACCAGGGTCCAAGAGACCCAGTACTTC.

This clonotype was detected only a few times. The chain joins TRBV18 to TRBJ2-3, with TRBD1 matching 9 bases. Germline CDR1 reads KGHSH; CDR2 reads LQKENI. This CDR3 comprises 17 residues. V shed 3 bases, J shed 3 bases, and the junction held 10 bases outside the gene matches. CDR3 DNA: TGTGCCAGCTCACCGGCGCGGACAGGGGTGGAGACAGATACGCAGTATTTT. Translation: CASSPARTGVETDTQYF.

This clonotype occurred a few times. This chain uses TRBV6-6 with TRBJ2-7; D is unresolved. V was trimmed by 2 bases and J by 0 bases, leaving 8 bases between them. The CDR3 is made up of 14 amino acids. Germline V gives CDR1 MNHNY, CDR2 SVGAGI (reference sequence). In DNA form, the CDR3 reads TGTGCCAGCAGTTACGAACGGGTCTCCTACGAGCAGTACTTC. Translation gives CASSYERVSYEQYF.

The gene calls are TRBV29-1 and TRBJ2-1; 7 bases map to TRBD2. The CDR3 consists of 14 residues. V trimming: 8 bases; J trimming: 4 bases; junction bases outside the gene matches: 11. CDR1 SQVTM and CDR2 ANQGSEA come from the germline V gene. The CDR3 DNA follows: TGCAGCCATTACGGGGGGTTTCAGTACAATGAGCAGTTCTTC. Encoded protein: CSHYGGFQYNEQFF.

Ten or more counts support this clonotype. The chain is built from TRBV5-1 and TRBJ2-7; no clear D gene. CDR1 SGHRS and CDR2 YFSETQ come from the germline V gene. There are 14 residues in the CDR3. Trimming cost V 1 base and J 0 bases, with 8 bases left between them. CDR3 region: CASSLNGISYEQYF. The CDR3 DNA sequence: TGCGCCAGCAGCTTGAACGGAATCTCCTACGAGCAGTACTTC.

The V and J genes are TRBV5-1 and TRBJ1-6; tentatively, D is TRBD1 (5 bases). Germline V lookup: CDR1 SGHRS, CDR2 YFSETQ. V was trimmed by 0 bases and J by 4 bases, leaving 11 bases between them. This CDR3 comprises 16 residues. CDR3 loop: CASSLVAGLYNSPLHF. CDR3 nucleotide sequence: TGCGCCAGCAGCTTGGTGGCAGGGTTGTATAATTCACCCCTCCACTTT. The full variable domain, with the rest looked up from reference TRBV5-1 and TRBJ1-6, is KAGVTQTPRYLIKTRGQQVTLSCSPISGHRSVSWYQQTPGQGLQFLFEYFSETQRNKGNFPGRFSGRQFSNSRSEMNVSTLELGDSALYLCASSLVAGLYNSPLHFGNGTRLTVT.

The rearrangement joins TRBV6-5 to TRBJ2-7, with D tentatively TRBD1 (6 bases). This CDR3 has 15 amino acids. The germline V gene encodes CDR1 MNHEY and CDR2 SVGAGI. Trimming took off 4 bases at V and 2 bases at J, with 15 bases between the two ends. CDR3 DNA sequence: TGTGCCAGCAGTTCTCCCCGACAGGTCGCCTACGAGCAGTACTTC. Its protein product is CASSSPRQVAYEQYF.

This clonotype was counted only a few times. In DNA, the CDR3 is TGCGCCAGCCATGGACTACCAGACCAAGAGACCCAGTACTTC. Encoded protein: CASHGLPDQETQYF. The V and J genes are TRBV5-1 and TRBJ2-5; the D gene is possibly TRBD2 (6 bases). CDR3 size: 14 residues. Trimming removed 7 bases at V and 0 bases at J, with 13 bases between. CDR1 and CDR2 from the germline V gene are SGHRS and YFSETQ.

This clonotype was detected only a few times. The chain joins TRBV2 to TRBJ2-2; 9 bases map to TRBD1. The V segment lost 6 bases and the J segment 6 bases; nucleotides outside the gene matches: 8. Germline V gene lookup returns CDR1 SNHLY and CDR2 FYNNEI. The CDR3 is made up of 15 amino acids. The DNA of the CDR3 is TGTGCCAGCAGCCAACCCGGGACAGGGTCCGGGGAGCTGTTTTTT. Translating gives CASSQPGTGSGELFF. Filled out from reference TRBV2 and TRBJ2-2, the complete variable domain reads EPEVTQTPSHQVTQMGQEVILRCVPISNHLYFYWYRQILGQKVEFLVSFYNNEISEKSEIFDDQFSVERPDGSNFTLKIRSTKLEDSAMYFCASSQPGTGSGELFFGEGSRLTVL.

The V gene is TRBV6-5, the J gene TRBJ1-1, with TRBD1 matching 9 bases. In germline, CDR1 is MNHEY, CDR2 SVGAGI. The CDR3 spans 13 residues. Trimming took 6 bases from V and 10 from J; bases not matched to a gene: 9. The CDR3 region has the DNA TGTGCCAGCAGAACTGGGACAGGGTTAGGAGCTTTCTTT. Translated: CASRTGTGLGAFF.

The chain joins TRBV7-2 to TRBJ2-5; D uncertain. The CDR3 is made up of 13 amino acids. Germline V gene lookup returns CDR1 SGHTA and CDR2 FQGNSA. V shed 5 bases and J shed 5 bases, with 12 bases lying between them. The CDR3 DNA follows: TGTGCCAGCAGCGGTGCGGCACCCGAGACCCAGTACTTC. Translated: CASSGAAPETQYF.

The chain combines TRBV5-1 with TRBJ2-6; no clear D. CDR1 is SGHRS, CDR2 YFSETQ, per germline. Between the trimmed V and J ends, which lost 0 bases and 2 bases, there was a span of 18 bases. This CDR3 spans 19 amino acids. The CDR3 here is CASSLVVQISSAGANVLTF. CDR3 nucleotides: TGCGCCAGCAGCTTGGTGGTACAGATTTCAAGCGCTGGGGCCAACGTCCTGACTTTC.

J is TRBJ2-3 and V is TRBV7-9; 9 bases map to TRBD1. J lost 5 bases, V lost 8 bases, and 14 bases had no gene match. CDR1 SEHNR and CDR2 FQNEAQ come from the germline V gene (reference sequence). The CDR3 spans 16 residues. Written as DNA, the CDR3 is TGTGCCAGCTCCGGAGGGGGACAGGGTCTCTTAGATACGCAGTATTTT. It translates to CASSGGGQGLLDTQYF. Full variable domain (rest looked up from reference TRBV7-9 and TRBJ2-3): DTGVSQNPRHKITKRGQNVTFRCDPISEHNRLYWYRQTLGQGPEFLTYFQNEAQLEKSRLLSDRFSAERPKGSFSTLEIQRTEQGDSAMYLCASSGGGQGLLDTQYFGPGTRLTVL.

The chain uses TRBV4-2 and TRBJ2-7, with D possibly TRBD1 on 6 matching bases. Germline V gives CDR1 LGHNA, CDR2 YNFKEQ. The germline V and J ends were trimmed by 2 bases and 0 bases, with 14 bases remaining between them. This CDR3 has 16 residues. In DNA, the CDR3 is TGTGCCAGCAGCCAACATGGAGCGGACAGCTCCTACGAGCAGTACTTC. As protein: CASSQHGADSSYEQYF.

There are a few counts of this clonotype. The chain joins TRBV5-1 to TRBJ1-1; no reliable D call. The CDR3 covers 15 residues. V shed 0 bases and J shed 5 bases, with 14 bases lying between them. The germline gives CDR1 SGHRS, CDR2 YFSETQ. The CDR3, as DNA: TGCGCCAGCAGCTTGGGTTTGGGGATGGTTACTGAAGCTTTCTTT. Protein sequence: CASSLGLGMVTEAFF.

J is TRBJ2-3 and V is TRBV12-5, with D unresolved. CDR1 LGHNT and CDR2 FRNRAP come from the germline V gene. Deletions cut 2 bases from V and 2 bases from J, with 8 bases between. The CDR3 spans 14 residues. Written as DNA, the CDR3 is TGTGCTAGTGGTTTGTACAGAAACACAGATACGCAGTATTTT. This encodes CASGLYRNTDTQYF.